The 18 T cell receptor beta chains reported below all come from one sample, sequenced in a study of blood T cell repertoires in COVID-19. The data were produced by immunoSEQ multiplex PCR, yet TCRdb's version contains in-frame clones alone and is incomplete. This table has some 140,000 clones, just under 85% appearing once. The sequencing input was peripheral blood. These receptors were obtained from a human donor in a cohort sampled during active COVID-19.

The genes are TRBV18 and TRBJ1-6; possibly TRBD1 for D (5 bases). Trimming stripped 3 bases from V and 7 bases from J, with 13 bases between. The CDR3 sequence is 15 residues long. Germline V gives CDR1 KGHSH, CDR2 LQKENI. The CDR3 sequence: CASSPGQGGNSPLHF. The CDR3 nucleotides are TGTGCCAGCTCACCGGGTCAGGGAGGAAATTCACCCCTCCACTTT.

This chain connects TRBV5-5 to TRBJ2-7; D might be TRBD1 (5 bases). Germline loops: CDR1 SGHKS, CDR2 YYEKEE (reference sequence). V lost 4 bases to trimming and J lost 5 bases, with 25 bases between them. The CDR3 runs 17 residues. CDR3: CASSRTPWAQDNDEQYF. The CDR3, as DNA: TGTGCCAGCAGCCGAACCCCTTGGGCCCAGGACAACGACGAGCAGTACTTC. Full variable domain (rest looked up from reference TRBV5-5 and TRBJ2-7): DAGVTQSPTHLIKTRGQQVTLRCSPISGHKSVSWYQQVLGQGPQFIFQYYEKEERGRGNFPDRFSARQFPNYSSELNVNALLLGDSALYLCASSRTPWAQDNDEQYFGPGTRLTVT.

V gene TRBV7-2 combines with J gene TRBJ2-5; D possibly corresponds to TRBD2 (6 bases). V lost 2 bases to trimming and J lost 4 bases, with 14 bases between them. The V gene's germline CDR1 is SGHTA and CDR2 FQGNSA. This CDR3 has 15 residues. Written as DNA, the CDR3 is TGTGCCAGCAGCTTAATGTCGGGGGTTGGAGAGACCCAGTACTTC. It codes for CASSLMSGVGETQYF.

In nucleotides, the CDR3 is TGTGCCAGCAGCTTGAAGGGAGGGGGGCGCTTTCAGCCCCAGCATTTT. This gives the protein CASSLKGGGRFQPQHF. This sequence joins TRBV5-6 and TRBJ1-5; the D gene is possibly TRBD1 (6 bases). CDR1 and CDR2 (germline): SGHDT, YYEEEE. Deletions cut 1 base from V and 6 bases from J, with 17 bases between. This CDR3 has 16 residues.

This chain uses TRBV7-8 with TRBJ1-1; D gene uncertain. This CDR3 is built from 14 residues. CDR1 is SGHVS and CDR2 is FQNEAQ in the germline V gene. V lost 2 bases and J 1 base, leaving 8 bases between the germline ends. CDR3 sequence reads: CASSLSGRNTEAFF. CDR3 in DNA: TGTGCCAGCAGCTTAAGTGGGAGGAACACTGAAGCTTTCTTT.

J is TRBJ1-1 and V is TRBV5-1; no firm D call. The CDR3 is 12 residues long. Looked up from germline, CDR1 is SGHRS and CDR2 is YFSETQ. V was pared by 0 bases and J by 7 bases, with 7 bases between. The CDR3 reads CASSLEGGEAFF. The CDR3 bases are TGCGCCAGCAGCTTGGAAGGCGGTGAAGCTTTCTTT.

This sequence joins TRBV28 and TRBJ2-1, with 7 bases identical to TRBD1. The CDR3 is 13 residues long. After removal of 10 bases from V and 2 bases from J, the junction contained 5 bases not matched to a gene. The germline V gene has CDR1 MDHEN and CDR2 SYDVKM. The CDR3 spells CATTGTAYNEQFF. The DNA for the CDR3 is TGTGCCACGACCGGGACAGCCTACAATGAGCAGTTCTTC.

The chain combines TRBV11-2 with TRBJ2-3; 13 bases match TRBD2. From germline, CDR1 is SGHAT and CDR2 FQNNGV. CDR3 length: 16 amino acids. With 5 bases clipped from V and 2 bases from J, the junction kept 4 bases outside the gene matches. CDR3 region: CASSRGTSGVTDTQYF. CDR3 coding DNA: TGTGCCAGCAGCCGCGGGACTAGCGGGGTCACAGATACGCAGTATTTT.

V and J are TRBV6-6 and TRBJ2-1; perhaps TRBD1 as D (6 bases). Germline CDR1 and CDR2: MNHNY and SVGAGI (reference sequence). V was trimmed by 7 bases and J by 2 bases, leaving 12 bases between them. The CDR3 consists of 14 residues. CDR3 in DNA: TGTGCCAGCATTCTTGGACAGACCTACAATGAGCAGTTCTTC. It translates to CASILGQTYNEQFF.

The chain links TRBV6-5 to TRBJ1-2; D perhaps matches TRBD1 (5 bases). Germline CDR1 is MNHEY and CDR2 is SVGAGI. V was cut by 5 bases and J by 1 base, with 11 bases left in between. The CDR3 has 14 amino acids. The CDR3 bases are TGTGCCAGCAGTCTATCGACAGTTAACTATGGCTACACCTTC. It is translated as CASSLSTVNYGYTF.

The chain joins TRBV3-1 (or the pseudogene TRBV3-2) to TRBJ2-3, with TRBD2 matching over 10 bases. The CDR3 extends over 15 amino acids. Germline V gene lookup returns CDR1 LGHDT and CDR2 YNNKEL (reference sequence). V was pared by 10 bases and J by 0 bases, with 7 bases of the junction left unmatched. DNA of the CDR3: TGTGCCACCCGCAGCGGGGGGGGGAGCACAGATACGCAGTATTTT. Protein: CATRSGGGSTDTQYF.

This chain connects TRBV19 to TRBJ1-5, with D perhaps matching TRBD1 (6 bases). V was clipped by 3 bases and J by 2 bases, with 11 bases between them. Germline CDR1 and CDR2: LNHDA and SQIVND (reference sequence). The CDR3 covers 15 residues. The CDR3 DNA is TGTGCCAGTAGTATCGCCAGGGGAGGCAATCAGCCCCAGCATTTT. It codes for CASSIARGGNQPQHF.

V is TRBV18 and J is TRBJ1-1; weak D call: TRBD1 (5 bases). In germline, CDR1 is KGHSH, CDR2 LQKENI. V was shortened by 2 bases and J by 3 bases, with 10 bases between the two germline ends. The CDR3 runs 14 residues. The CDR3 loop reads CASSPAGGYTEAFF. CDR3 in DNA: TGTGCCAGCTCACCAGCGGGGGGGTACACTGAAGCTTTCTTT.

This clone was seen once. V gene TRBV6-6 combines with J gene TRBJ2-1, with TRBD2 matching over 11 bases. The trim removed 5 bases at V and 1 base at J, leaving 7 bases unmatched. Germline-derived CDR1 and CDR2 are MNHNY and SVGAGI (reference sequence). The CDR3 runs to 17 residues. CDR3 coding DNA: TGTGCCAGCAGTCTAGCGGGGGGCTCGGGTTCCTACAATGAGCAGTTCTTC. Its translation is CASSLAGGSGSYNEQFF.

In its sample, this clone was seen a few times. The chain carries TRBV10-3 and TRBJ1-1, with D unclear. The CDR3 is 14 residues long. Deletions cut 0 bases from V and 8 bases from J, with 13 bases between. Germline V gene data show CDR1 as ENHRY and CDR2 as SYGVKD. CDR3 amino acids: CAISESGGRDEAFF. CDR3 DNA sequence: TGTGCCATCAGTGAGTCCGGAGGGCGAGACGAAGCTTTCTTT.

This clone was recorded only once. The rearrangement uses TRBV5-1 and TRBJ2-7; 7 bases are shared with TRBD1. In germline, CDR1 is SGHRS, CDR2 YFSETQ. The CDR3 loop spans 18 amino acids. With 2 bases clipped from V and 3 bases from J, the junction kept 17 bases outside the gene matches. Here the CDR3 reads CASSFSRADRRSLYEQYF. CDR3 nucleotides: TGCGCCAGCAGCTTTTCGCGGGCGGACAGGAGGTCCCTCTACGAGCAGTACTTC.

The chain has TRBV7-2 and TRBJ1-4, with 7 bases lining up with TRBD1. The CDR3 contains 14 residues. Looked up from germline, CDR1 is SGHTA and CDR2 is FQGNSA. Unmatched junction bases numbered 7, after V lost 4 bases and J lost 8 bases. CDR3 coding DNA: TGTGCCAGCAGCTGGGGGACAGTCAACGAAAAACTGTTTTTT. It specifies CASSWGTVNEKLFF.

The chain employs TRBV11-2 and TRBJ2-7, with 9 bases aligning to TRBD1. J was trimmed by 2 bases and V by 7 bases; bases with no gene match: 9. Germline V lookup: CDR1 SGHAT, CDR2 FQNNGV. This CDR3 is 15 amino acids long. The CDR3 sequence: CASNPIGQGTYEQYF. The CDR3 region has the DNA TGTGCCAGCAACCCCATCGGACAGGGGACCTACGAGCAGTACTTC. Using reference TRBV11-2 and TRBJ2-7 for the parts outside the CDR3, the full variable domain is EAGVAQSPRYKIIEKRQSVAFWCNPISGHATLYWYQQILGQGPKLLIQFQNNGVVDDSQLPKDRFSAERLKGVDSTLKIQPAKLEDSAVYLCASNPIGQGTYEQYFGPGTRLTVT.